This T cell receptor (beta chain) was obtained from a study of early T cells in non-severe SARS-CoV-2 infection. TCRdb redid the calling of the 5' RACE reads with MiXCR, one entry per CDR3 protein. This repertoire shows 80,000 to 100,000 distinct CDR3 sequences, about 14% found once; its top ten account for 5% to 7%. This CDR3 comprises 13 residues. The V gene's germline CDR1 is SGHKS and CDR2 YYEKEE (reference sequence). Trimming cost V 4 bases and J 1 base, with 9 bases left between them. The sequenced sample was whole blood. The TCR originated in an adult who was a healthcare worker with PCR-confirmed SARS-CoV-2 infection or an uninfected control (not recorded which). This sequence joins TRBV5-5 and TRBJ2-7; D is perhaps TRBD1 (6 bases). In nucleotides, the CDR3 is TGTGCCAGCAGCACGACAGGTTCCTACGAGCAGTACTTC. Encoded protein: CASSTTGSYEQYF.